The 2 T cell receptor beta chains presented below share a single source sample, sequenced in a study of blood T cell repertoires in COVID-19. Profiling relied on immunoSEQ multiplex PCR, and the TCRdb table lists in-frame clones only, not all of them. The sample lists under 450,000 clones, 80% to 95% occurring once. The sample comprised PBMCs or T cells enriched from blood (not recorded which). The receptors shown here come from a woman aged 40 to 55 who had been exposed to COVID-19.

This clone has only a few counts. The V gene is TRBV5-6, the J gene TRBJ2-5; possible D gene TRBD1, 5 bases. Germline V gene lookup returns CDR1 SGHDT and CDR2 YYEEEE. The V and J ends lost 1 base and 7 bases respectively, with 14 bases between them. CDR3 length equals 14 residues. The DNA for the CDR3 is TGTGCCAGCAGCTTGCCTCAGGGAATCGGGACCCAGTACTTC. Translation: CASSLPQGIGTQYF.

This rearrangement joins TRBV2 to TRBJ2-7; the match to TRBD2 covers 7 bases. The V gene's germline CDR1 is SNHLY and CDR2 FYNNEI. This CDR3 spans 16 amino acids. After removal of 5 bases from V and 0 bases from J, the junction contained 10 bases not matched to a gene. This chain's CDR3 is CASSIPPGGSSYEQYF. The CDR3 coding sequence is TGTGCCAGCAGTATCCCCCCCGGGGGGAGCTCCTACGAGCAGTACTTC.